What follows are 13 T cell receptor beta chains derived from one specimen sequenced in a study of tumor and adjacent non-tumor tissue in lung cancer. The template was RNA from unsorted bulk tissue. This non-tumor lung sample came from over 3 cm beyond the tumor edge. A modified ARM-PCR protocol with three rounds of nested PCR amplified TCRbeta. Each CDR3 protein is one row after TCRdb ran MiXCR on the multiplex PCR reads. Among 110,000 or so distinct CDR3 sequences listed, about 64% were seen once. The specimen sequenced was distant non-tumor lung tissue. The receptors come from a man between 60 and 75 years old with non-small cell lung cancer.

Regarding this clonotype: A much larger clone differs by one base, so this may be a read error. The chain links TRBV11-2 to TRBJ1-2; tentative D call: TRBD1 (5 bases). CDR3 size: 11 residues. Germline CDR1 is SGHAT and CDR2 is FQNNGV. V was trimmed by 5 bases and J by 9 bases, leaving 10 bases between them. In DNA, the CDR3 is TGTGCCAGCAGCCGGGGGGGTTGCTACACCTTC. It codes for CASSRGGCYTF.

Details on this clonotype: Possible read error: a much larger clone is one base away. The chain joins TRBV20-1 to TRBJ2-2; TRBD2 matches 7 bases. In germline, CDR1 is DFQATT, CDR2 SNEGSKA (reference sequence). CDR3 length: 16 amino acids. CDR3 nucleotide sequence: TGCAGTGCTAGAGCTATCAGCGGGGCGAACATCGGGGAGCTGTTTTTT. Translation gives CSARAISGANIGELFF.

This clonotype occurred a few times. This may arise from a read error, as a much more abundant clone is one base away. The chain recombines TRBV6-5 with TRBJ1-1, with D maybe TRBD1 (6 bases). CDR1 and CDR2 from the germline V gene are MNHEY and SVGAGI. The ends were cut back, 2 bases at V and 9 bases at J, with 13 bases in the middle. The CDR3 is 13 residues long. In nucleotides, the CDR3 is TGTGCCAGCAGTTACGCGGGGGCACTTCAAGCTTTCTTT. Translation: CASSYAGALQAFF.

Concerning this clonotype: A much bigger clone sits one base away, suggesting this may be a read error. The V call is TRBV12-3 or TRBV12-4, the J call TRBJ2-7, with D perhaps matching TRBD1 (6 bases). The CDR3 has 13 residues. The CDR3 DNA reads TGTGTCAGCAGTACGGACAGAACCTACGAGCAGTACTTC. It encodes CVSSTDRTYEQYF.

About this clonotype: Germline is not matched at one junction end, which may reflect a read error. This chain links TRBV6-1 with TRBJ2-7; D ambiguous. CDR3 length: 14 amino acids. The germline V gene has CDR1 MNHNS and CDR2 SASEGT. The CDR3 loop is CVSSEVGISYKQYF. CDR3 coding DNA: TGTGTCAGCAGTGAAGTAGGGATATCCTACAAGCAGTACTTC.

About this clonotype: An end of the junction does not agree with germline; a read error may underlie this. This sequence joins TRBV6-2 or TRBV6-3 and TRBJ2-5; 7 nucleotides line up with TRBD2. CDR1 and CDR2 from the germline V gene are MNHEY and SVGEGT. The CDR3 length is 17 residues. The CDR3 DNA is TGTGCCAGCAGTTACCGGGCTAGCGGATCACCACAAGAGACCCGGTACTTC. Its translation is CASSYRASGSPQETRYF.

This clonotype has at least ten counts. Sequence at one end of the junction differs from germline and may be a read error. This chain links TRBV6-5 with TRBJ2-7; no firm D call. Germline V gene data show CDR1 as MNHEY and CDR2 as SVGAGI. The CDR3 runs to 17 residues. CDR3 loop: CATSRTVARSNSYEQYF. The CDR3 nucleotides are TGTGCCACCAGTAGGACGGTTGCCCGAAGTAATTCCTACGAGCAGTACTTC.

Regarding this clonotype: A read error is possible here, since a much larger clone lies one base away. As DNA, the CDR3 is TGCGCCAGCAGCACCCTTCTGCGGGGGGAAGAGATCCAGTACTTC. Protein product: CASSTLLRGEEIQYF. The gene calls are TRBV5-1 and TRBJ2-5, with 8 bases aligning to TRBD2. This CDR3 contains 15 residues. Germline CDR1 is SGHRS and CDR2 is YFSETQ.

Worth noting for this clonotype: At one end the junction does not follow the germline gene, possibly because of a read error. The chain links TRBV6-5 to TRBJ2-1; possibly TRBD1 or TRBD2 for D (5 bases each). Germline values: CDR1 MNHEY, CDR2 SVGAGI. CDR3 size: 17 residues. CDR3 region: CANSYSTGPDSYNEQFF. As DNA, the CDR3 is TGTGCCAACAGTTACTCCACGGGACCTGACTCATACAATGAGCAGTTCTTC.

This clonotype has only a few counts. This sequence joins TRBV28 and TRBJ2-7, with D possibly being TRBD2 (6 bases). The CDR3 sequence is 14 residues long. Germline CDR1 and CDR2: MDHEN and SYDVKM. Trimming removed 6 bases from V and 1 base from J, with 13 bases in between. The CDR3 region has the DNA TGTGCCAGCAGGGAGTGGGACTCGTCCTACGAGCAGTACTTC. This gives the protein CASREWDSSYEQYF.

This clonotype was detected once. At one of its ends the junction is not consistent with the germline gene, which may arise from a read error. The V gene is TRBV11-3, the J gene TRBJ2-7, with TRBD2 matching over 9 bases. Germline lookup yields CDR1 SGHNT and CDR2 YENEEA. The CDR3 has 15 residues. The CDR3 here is CASRRGSGSSYEQYF. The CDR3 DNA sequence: TGTGCCAGCAGGAGGGGTAGCGGGAGCTCCTACGAGCAGTATTTC.

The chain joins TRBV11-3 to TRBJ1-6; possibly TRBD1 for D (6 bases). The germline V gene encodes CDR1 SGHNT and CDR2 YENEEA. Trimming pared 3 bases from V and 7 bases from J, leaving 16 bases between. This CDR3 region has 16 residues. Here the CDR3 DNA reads TGTGCCAGCAGCTTCAGGACAGTAGCAGCGAATTCACCCCTCCACTTT. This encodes CASSFRTVAANSPLHF.

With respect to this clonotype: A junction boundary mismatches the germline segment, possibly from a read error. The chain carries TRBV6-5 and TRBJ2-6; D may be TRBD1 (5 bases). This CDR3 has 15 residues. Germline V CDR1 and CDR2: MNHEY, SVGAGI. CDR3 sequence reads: CVTQTVSSGVNVLTF. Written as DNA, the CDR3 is TGTGTCACCCAGACAGTAAGCTCTGGGGTCAACGTCCTGACTTTC.